Shown below are 5 T cell receptor beta chains from a single sample sequenced in a study of CD8 T cells in ankylosing spondylitis. Their specific antigens are unknown. TCRdb reanalysed the 5' RACE reads using MiXCR and keeps one entry per CDR3 protein. The sample consists of fewer than 550,000 distinct CDR3 sequences, about 5.7% of them appearing once. Points from the study as a whole: What seemed typical of ankylosing spondylitis blood was a TCR beta motif built from 8 or 9 highly homologous variants.

Sample: blood, either unsorted or a sorted T cell fraction (not recorded which). Receptor source: a male donor with ankylosing spondylitis.

This clonotype was detected ten times or more. The chain links TRBV6-2 or TRBV6-3 to TRBJ2-7; D not resolved. Germline lookup yields CDR1 MNHEY and CDR2 SVGEGT. With 8 bases removed from V and 0 bases from J, the gap between germline ends came to 8 bases. The CDR3 has 12 residues. CDR3 amino acids: CASSQSSYEQYF. Here the CDR3 DNA reads TGTGCCAGCTCACAAAGCTCCTACGAGCAGTACTTC.

This clonotype was seen many times. J is TRBJ2-3 and V is TRBV20-1; D is undetermined. V gave up 2 bases and J gave up 3 bases, with 12 bases separating them. The CDR3 spans 14 residues. Germline assignment: CDR1 DFQATT and CDR2 SNEGSKA (reference sequence). The CDR3 is CSARPQIGTDTQYF. CDR3 coding DNA: TGCAGTGCTAGACCTCAGATTGGGACAGATACGCAGTATTTT.

In this sample, this clonotype turned up once. The J gene is TRBJ1-5, the V gene TRBV6-2 or TRBV6-3, with D possibly matching TRBD1 (5 bases). The germline V gene has CDR1 MNHEY and CDR2 SVGEGT. Deletions cut 5 bases from V and 5 bases from J, with 16 bases between. The CDR3 is made up of 15 amino acids. The CDR3 DNA reads TGTGCCAGCAGTCCCCGGGGCAGTCCTTATCAGCCCCAGCATTTT. This encodes CASSPRGSPYQPQHF.

In this sample, this clonotype turned up many times. This chain links TRBV7-6 with TRBJ2-7; TRBD1 agrees at 10 bases. J gave up 3 bases and V 0 bases, and 2 bases lay outside the gene matches. This CDR3 is 15 amino acids long. Germline lookup yields CDR1 SGHVS and CDR2 FNYEAQ. The chain's CDR3 is CASSLAGQGHYEQYF. Here the CDR3 DNA reads TGTGCCAGCAGCTTAGCGGGACAGGGGCACTACGAGCAGTACTTC.

This clonotype was observed a few times. This chain connects TRBV12-3 or TRBV12-4 to TRBJ2-7; TRBD1 matches 10 bases. The J segment lost 5 bases and the V segment lost 4 bases, leaving 17 bases of the junction unmatched. The CDR3 is 18 residues long. CDR3 sequence reads: CASSSYITAGTGDNEQYF. The CDR3 DNA is TGTGCCAGCAGTTCTTACATTACCGCCGGGACAGGGGACAACGAGCAGTACTTC.